This T cell receptor beta chain was obtained from a study of blood T cell repertoires in COVID-19. In the authors' methods: Using reference gene primer amplification, nucleated cell counts were estimated. The table came from immunoSEQ multiplex PCR; TCRdb's copy has only in-frame clones and leaves some out. V, J and clone size are those of that table, while D and trimming were read from the DNA. This sample carries about 160,000 clones, around 87% of them seen once, and the ten largest clones take about 9.3%. Input material: peripheral blood. The TCR sequence derives from a woman in her 70s with COVID-19, enrolled during active disease.

The CDR3 region is CASSPGQGPYSPLHF. CDR3 in DNA: TGTGCCAGCAGTCCGGGACAGGGACCTTATTCACCCCTCCACTTT. The genes are TRBV2 and TRBJ1-6; 9 nucleotides match TRBD1. The germline V gene has CDR1 SNHLY and CDR2 FYNNEI. V shed 5 bases and J 8 bases; nucleotides not matched to a gene: 7. This CDR3 is 15 amino acids long.